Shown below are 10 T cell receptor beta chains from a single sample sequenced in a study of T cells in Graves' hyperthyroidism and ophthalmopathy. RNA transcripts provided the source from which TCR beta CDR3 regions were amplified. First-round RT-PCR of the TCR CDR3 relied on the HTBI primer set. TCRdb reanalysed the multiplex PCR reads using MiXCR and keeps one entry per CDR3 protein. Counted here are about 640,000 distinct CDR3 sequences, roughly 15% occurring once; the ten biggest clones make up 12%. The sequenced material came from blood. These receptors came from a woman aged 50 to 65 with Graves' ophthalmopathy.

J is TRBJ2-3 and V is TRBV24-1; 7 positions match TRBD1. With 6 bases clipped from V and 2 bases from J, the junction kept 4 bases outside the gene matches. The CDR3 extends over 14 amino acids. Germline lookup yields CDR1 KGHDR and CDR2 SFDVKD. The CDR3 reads CATSLKGATDTQYF. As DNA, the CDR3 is TGTGCCACCAGTCTTAAGGGGGCCACAGATACGCAGTATTTT.

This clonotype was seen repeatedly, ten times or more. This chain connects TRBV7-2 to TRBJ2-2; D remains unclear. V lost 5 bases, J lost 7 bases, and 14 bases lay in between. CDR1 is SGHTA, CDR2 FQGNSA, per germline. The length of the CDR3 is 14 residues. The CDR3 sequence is CASSLKSSNGELFF. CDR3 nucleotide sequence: TGTGCCAGCAGCCTGAAAAGTAGCAACGGGGAGCTGTTTTTT.

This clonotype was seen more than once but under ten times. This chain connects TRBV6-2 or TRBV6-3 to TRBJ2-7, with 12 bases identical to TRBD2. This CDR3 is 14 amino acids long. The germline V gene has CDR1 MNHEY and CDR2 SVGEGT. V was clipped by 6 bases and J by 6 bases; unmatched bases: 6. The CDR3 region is CASSQLAGGGEQYF. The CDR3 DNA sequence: TGTGCCAGCAGCCAACTAGCGGGAGGTGGCGAGCAGTACTTC.

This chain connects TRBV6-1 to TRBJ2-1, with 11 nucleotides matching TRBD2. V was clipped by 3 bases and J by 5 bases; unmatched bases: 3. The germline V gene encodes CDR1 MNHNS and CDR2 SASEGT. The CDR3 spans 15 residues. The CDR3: CASSDRLAGNNEQFF. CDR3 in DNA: TGTGCCAGCAGTGACCGACTAGCGGGAAACAATGAGCAGTTCTTC.

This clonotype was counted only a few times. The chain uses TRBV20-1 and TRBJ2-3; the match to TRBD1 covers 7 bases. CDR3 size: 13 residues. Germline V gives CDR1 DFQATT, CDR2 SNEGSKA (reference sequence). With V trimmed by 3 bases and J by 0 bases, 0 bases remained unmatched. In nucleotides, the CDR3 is TGCAGTGCTAGGGGACAGAGCACAGATACGCAGTATTTT. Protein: CSARGQSTDTQYF.

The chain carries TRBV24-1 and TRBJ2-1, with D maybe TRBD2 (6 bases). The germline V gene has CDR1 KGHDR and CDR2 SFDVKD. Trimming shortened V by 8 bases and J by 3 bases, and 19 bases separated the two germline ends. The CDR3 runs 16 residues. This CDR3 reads CATMSSGTRGYNEQFF. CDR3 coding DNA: TGTGCCACCATGAGTAGCGGAACTAGGGGCTACAATGAGCAGTTCTTC.

The CDR3 loop reads CASAEGLAKNIQYF. CDR3 DNA: TGTGCCAGTGCGGAAGGCCTCGCCAAAAACATTCAGTACTTC. V gene TRBV9 combines with J gene TRBJ2-4; D is unresolved. This CDR3 spans 14 amino acids. Trimming shortened V by 8 bases and J by 1 base, and 13 bases separated the two germline ends. Germline assignment: CDR1 SGDLS and CDR2 YYNGEE. The full variable domain, its missing parts supplied by reference TRBV9 and TRBJ2-4, is DSGVTQTPKHLITATGQRVTLRCSPRSGDLSVYWYQQSLDQGLQFLIQYYNGEERAKGNILERFSAQQFPDLHSELNLSSLELGDSALYFCASAEGLAKNIQYFGAGTRLSVL.

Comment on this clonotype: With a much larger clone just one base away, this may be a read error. This CDR3 is CASAGATSTGELFF. The CDR3 DNA sequence: TGTGCCAGCGCAGGGGCTACTTCCACCGGGGAGCTGTTTTTT. The chain combines TRBV2 with TRBJ2-2; tentatively, D is TRBD1 (6 bases). The CDR3 runs 14 residues. V was pared by 8 bases and J by 4 bases, with 14 bases between. Germline CDR1 is SNHLY and CDR2 is FYNNEI.

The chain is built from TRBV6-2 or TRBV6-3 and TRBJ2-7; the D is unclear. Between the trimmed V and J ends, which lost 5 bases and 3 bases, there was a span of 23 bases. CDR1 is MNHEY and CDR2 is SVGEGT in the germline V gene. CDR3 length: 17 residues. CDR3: CASSRPTIKDKGYEQYF. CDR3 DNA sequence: TGTGCCAGCAGTAGGCCGACCATTAAAGACAAGGGCTACGAGCAGTACTTC.

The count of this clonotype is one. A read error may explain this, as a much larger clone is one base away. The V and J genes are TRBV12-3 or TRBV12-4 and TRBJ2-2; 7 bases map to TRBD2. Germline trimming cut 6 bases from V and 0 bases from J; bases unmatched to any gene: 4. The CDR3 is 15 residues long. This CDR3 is CASSAGVTNTGELFF. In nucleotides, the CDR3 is TGTGCCAGCAGCGCGGGGGTAACGAACACCGGGGAGCTGTTTTTT.